This TCR beta chain was documented in a study of post-analysis software for immune sequencing data. Study-wide findings and caveats: Under the F measure, samples that were prepared in one batch clustered strongly together. Comparison of patients with controls showed 5 or 6 TRBV segments more frequent in patients, TRBV5-6, TRBV5-1 and TRBV20-1 among them.

Unique molecular identifiers had been added to the TCR beta cDNA libraries. T cells numbering roughly 0.9 to 11 million gave rise to some 500,000 cDNA molecules. Each CDR3 protein is one row after TCRdb ran MiXCR on the PCR reads. The sample consists of approximately 460,000 distinct CDR3 sequences, nearly 45% of them appearing once. V lost 0 bases, J lost 0 bases, and 9 bases stayed unmatched. The length of the CDR3 is 18 residues. Germline assignment: CDR1 MGHRA and CDR2 YSYEKL. Note on this clonotype: Its antigen is as yet unknown.

The specimen sequenced was blood. V is TRBV4-1 and J is TRBJ1-1, with 8 bases lining up with TRBD1. This receptor was taken from a girl aged 5-17 years with multiple sclerosis. The CDR3 DNA reads TGCGCCAGCAGCCAAGATTTGTTGGACAGGGCATTGAACACTGAAGCTTTCTTT. Amino acids: CASSQDLLDRALNTEAFF.